These 20 T cell receptor beta chains share one sample of origin, sequenced in a study of beta chain features in type 1 diabetes. Study-level points and caveats: Shortening of TCRB CDR3s, moderate but significant, appeared in all four CD4+ subsets of Type 1 diabetes patients.

Antigen specificity for these receptors is unknown. Expressed TCRB transcripts were sequenced because the isolated RNA had all been reverse transcribed beforehand. TCRdb keeps only in-frame clones here, not all; method: immunoSEQ multiplex PCR. This table has roughly 280,000 clones, roughly a quarter appearing once. Sequenced sample: naive CD4+ T cells from blood. These TCRs come from a woman younger than 45 with type 1 diabetes.

The V and J genes are TRBV6-5 and TRBJ2-7; TRBD2 agrees at 10 bases. Germline V gives CDR1 MNHEY, CDR2 SVGAGI. The CDR3 is 14 residues long. The junction had 6 bases not matched to a gene; V was cut back by 6 bases and J by 4 bases. CDR3 residues: CASRIAGGRYEQYF. Written as DNA, the CDR3 is TGTGCCAGCAGGATAGCGGGAGGTAGATACGAGCAGTACTTC.

This clone showed up just a few times. The DNA for the CDR3 is TGTGCCGGAAGTGGGACAGGGCAAGGGGAGCAGTACTTC. Translated, it gives CAGSGTGQGEQYF. The J gene is TRBJ2-7, the V gene TRBV6-1; 9 bases fit TRBD1. Germline V lookup: CDR1 MNHNS, CDR2 SASEGT. CDR3 size: 13 residues. J was trimmed by 7 bases and V by 11 bases; bases with no gene match: 12.

This chain links TRBV7-8 with TRBJ2-1; 11 bases are shared with TRBD2. CDR1 and CDR2 from the germline V gene are SGHVS and FQNEAQ. Trimming at V came to 1 base and at J to 3 bases, leaving 2 bases not matched to a gene. The CDR3 has 16 residues. The CDR3 nucleotides read TGTGCCAGCAGCTTAGGAACTAGCGGGAGCTACAATGAGCAGTTCTTC. Encoded protein: CASSLGTSGSYNEQFF.

The chain uses TRBV4-1 and TRBJ2-7; a possible D gene is TRBD2 (6 bases). Germline assignment: CDR1 MGHRA and CDR2 YSYEKL. The V gene lost 1 base and the J gene lost 4 bases, with 8 bases spanning the gap. The CDR3 extends over 13 amino acids. The CDR3 DNA reads as TGCGCCAGCAGCCAAGCACGGGGGTACGAGCAGTACTTC. This codes for CASSQARGYEQYF.

This chain connects TRBV4-1 to TRBJ1-5; weak D call: TRBD1 (6 bases). CDR3 length: 18 amino acids. Per germline, CDR1 MGHRA and CDR2 YSYEKL. The V end lost 1 base, the J end lost 4 bases, and 20 bases lay between the germline ends. As DNA, the CDR3 is TGCGCCAGCAGCCAAGTGCTACAGGGCTCGAGCTCAAATCAGCCCCAGCATTTT. Protein product: CASSQVLQGSSSNQPQHF.

This clone has more than one count but fewer than ten. The chain combines TRBV5-1 with TRBJ2-1; TRBD2 might be the D (7 bases). CDR1 and CDR2 (germline): SGHRS, YFSETQ. The CDR3 consists of 11 residues. Trimming stripped 7 bases from V and 10 bases from J, with 12 bases between. The CDR3 is CASQGGGEQFF. For the CDR3, the DNA is TGCGCCAGCCAAGGGGGGGGCGAGCAGTTCTTC.

This clone was seen a few times. At the DNA level, this CDR3 is encoded by other sequences in the same sample as well. The chain joins TRBV30 to TRBJ2-5; 7 bases fit TRBD2. Germline CDR1 reads GTSNPN; CDR2 reads SVGIG (reference sequence). Trimming cost V 0 bases and J 5 bases; bases outside gene matches: 3. The CDR3 is 13 amino acids. The CDR3 is CAWSVGGSETQYF. CDR3 in DNA: TGTGCCTGGAGTGTAGGCGGGAGTGAGACCCAGTACTTC.

Of note for this clone: The sample has other DNA sequences that encode this CDR3 too. V and J are TRBV5-1 and TRBJ2-1, with 10 bases matching TRBD2. Germline V gene lookup returns CDR1 SGHRS and CDR2 YFSETQ. Trimming took 4 bases from V and 3 from J; bases not matched to a gene: 4. The CDR3 totals 15 residues. This chain's CDR3 is CASSPGLADYNEQFF. The CDR3 DNA follows: TGCGCCAGCAGCCCCGGACTAGCGGACTACAATGAGCAGTTCTTC.

With regard to this clone: The junction and the germline gene differ at one end; a read error may be behind it. The rearrangement links TRBV6-6 to TRBJ1-4; the D gene is possibly TRBD1 (6 bases). The CDR3 is made up of 15 amino acids. Germline V lookup: CDR1 MNHNY, CDR2 SVGAGI (reference sequence). CDR3 residues: CASSYSNRENGKLFF. For the CDR3, the DNA is TGTGCCAGCAGTTACTCGAACAGGGAAAATGGAAAACTGTTTTTT.

This clone has more than one count but fewer than ten. The chain carries TRBV7-3 and TRBJ2-5, with 8 nucleotides matching TRBD1. The J segment lost 2 bases and the V segment lost 4 bases, leaving 12 bases of the junction unmatched. Per the germline V gene, CDR1 is SGHTA and CDR2 is FQGTGA. This CDR3 has 17 amino acids. CDR3 region: CASSSVPSGTGQETQYF. Written as DNA, the CDR3 is TGTGCCAGCAGCTCCGTCCCCTCTGGGACAGGACAAGAGACCCAGTACTTC.

This clone was seen a few times. This chain joins TRBV9 and TRBJ2-1; 7 bases map to TRBD2. The CDR3 covers 13 residues. V shed 3 bases, J shed 7 bases, and the junction held 4 bases outside the gene matches. The germline gives CDR1 SGDLS, CDR2 YYNGEE. The CDR3 sequence is CASSAGRQNEQFF. CDR3 DNA: TGTGCCAGCAGCGCCGGGAGGCAGAATGAGCAGTTCTTC.

The rearrangement uses TRBV30 and TRBJ2-1; a weak D match, TRBD1 (5 bases). Trimming shortened V by 2 bases and J by 6 bases, and 8 bases separated the two germline ends. The CDR3 contains 12 residues. Germline lookup yields CDR1 GTSNPN and CDR2 SVGIG (reference sequence). The CDR3 region has the DNA TGTGCCTGGAGTCCGGACACCAATGAGCAGTTCTTC. Translation: CAWSPDTNEQFF.

The V call is TRBV30, the J call TRBJ1-4; 9 nucleotides align to TRBD1. V lost 2 bases to trimming and J lost 15 bases; unmatched junction nucleotides: 16. The CDR3 contains 15 residues. The V gene's germline CDR1 is GTSNPN and CDR2 SVGIG (reference sequence). In nucleotides, the CDR3 is TGTGCCTGGAGTCAAGATTTCCCGGGACAGGGAAGAATGTTTTTT. Translating gives CAWSQDFPGQGRMFF.

In this sample, this clone turned up a few times. The CDR3 reads CASSTRTGVGTHEQYF. The CDR3 nucleotides are TGTGCCAGTAGTACCAGGACAGGGGTGGGCACCCACGAGCAGTACTTC. The V gene is TRBV19, the J gene TRBJ2-7, with 9 positions matching TRBD1. V lost 4 bases and J lost 5; bases outside the gene matches: 12. The CDR3 extends over 16 amino acids. The germline V gene encodes CDR1 LNHDA and CDR2 SQIVND (reference sequence). The complete variable domain, with remaining parts taken from reference TRBV19 and TRBJ2-7, reads DGGITQSPKYLFRKEGQNVTLSCEQNLNHDAMYWYRQDPGQGLRLIYYSQIVNDFQKGDIAEGYSVSREKKESFPLTVTSAQKNPTAFYLCASSTRTGVGTHEQYFGPGTRLTVT.

The rearrangement uses TRBV4-1 and TRBJ2-7; TRBD1 agrees at 8 bases. The CDR3 is 16 residues long. Trimming removed 4 bases from V and 5 bases from J; junction bases left unmatched: 13. Germline V gene lookup returns CDR1 MGHRA and CDR2 YSYEKL. CDR3 region: CASSRGVQQGVDEQYF. The CDR3, as DNA: TGCGCCAGCAGCCGAGGGGTCCAACAGGGGGTCGACGAGCAGTACTTC.

The gene calls are TRBV28 and TRBJ2-7, with D unclear. The CDR3 loop spans 13 amino acids. The germline V gene encodes CDR1 MDHEN and CDR2 SYDVKM. Trimming removed 2 bases from V and 4 bases from J, with 9 bases in between. CDR3 sequence (DNA): TGTGCCAGCAGTTTACTCCCCGGGTACGAGCAGTACTTC. Amino acids: CASSLLPGYEQYF. Based on the CDR3 plus reference TRBV28 and TRBJ2-7, the full variable domain is DVKVTQSSRYLVKRTGEKVFLECVQDMDHENMFWYRQDPGLGLRLIYFSYDVKMKEKGDIPEGYSVSREKKERFSLILESASTNQTSMYLCASSLLPGYEQYFGPGTRLTVT.

CDR3 nucleotide sequence: TGTGCCAGCAGCTGGACTAGCGGGATGAACAATGAGCAGTTCTTC. It translates to CASSWTSGMNNEQFF. The chain uses TRBV11-2 and TRBJ2-1, with 12 bases matching TRBD2. The J segment lost 5 bases and the V segment lost 4 bases, leaving 3 bases of the junction unmatched. The CDR3 contains 15 residues. Per the germline V gene, CDR1 is SGHAT and CDR2 is FQNNGV.

The CDR3 loop is CASRTGGFMNTEAFF. The CDR3 DNA sequence: TGTGCCAGCAGAACTGGAGGGTTCATGAACACTGAAGCTTTCTTT. The rearrangement joins TRBV28 to TRBJ1-1; D call uncertain. This CDR3 spans 15 amino acids. In germline, CDR1 is MDHEN, CDR2 SYDVKM. Trimming pared 6 bases from V and 0 bases from J, leaving 14 bases between.

This clone was seen a few times. The J gene is TRBJ2-1, the V gene TRBV5-4; 11 positions agree with TRBD2. Germline V gene sequence: CDR1 SGHNT, CDR2 YYREEE (reference sequence). Losses at the gene ends were 4 bases for V and 12 bases for J; bases not matched to a gene: 15. This CDR3 comprises 16 residues. For the CDR3, the DNA is TGTGCCAGCAGCCGTTATGCACTAGCGGGAGAACATGGGCAGTTCTTC. Translating gives CASSRYALAGEHGQFF.

To note about this clone: The junction departs from germline at one end; a sequencing error may be responsible. The CDR3 reads CASTLVSGNAGELFF. The DNA for the CDR3 is TGTGCCAGCACCCTCGTAAGCGGGAACGCCGGGGAGCTGTTTTTT. J is TRBJ2-2 and V is TRBV7-9; the match to TRBD2 covers 7 bases. This CDR3 has 15 residues. Looked up from germline, CDR1 is SEHNR and CDR2 is FQNEAQ (reference sequence).